This T cell receptor beta chain was identified in a study of cytomegalovirus exposure and HLA in healthy donors. PCR was performed using 60 Vbeta and 13 Jbeta primers. The assay was immunoSEQ multiplex PCR, and TCRdb's table has in-frame clones only and misses some. Here the sample table reports around 58,000 clones. The germline V gene encodes CDR1 SGHAT and CDR2 FQNNGV. V lost 5 bases to trimming and J lost 3 bases, with 8 bases between them. This CDR3 spans 12 amino acids. As to this clone: Its antigen is unidentified.

Study outcomes and limitations: The study recorded 150 to 200 TCR beta chains that were cytomegalovirus-associated. Later on, a genetic analysis was performed. It linked a missense variant in DCLRE1C with V- and J-gene trimming of TCR beta.

The genes are TRBV11-2 and TRBJ2-7; D is unclear. Sample: PBMCs. This receptor was obtained from a middle-aged man in good health and CMV-seropositive. CDR3 DNA sequence: TGTGCCAGCAGCGCCGACATCTACGAGCAGTACTTC. Encoded protein: CASSADIYEQYF. The whole variable domain, filled in from reference TRBV11-2 and TRBJ2-7, reads EAGVAQSPRYKIIEKRQSVAFWCNPISGHATLYWYQQILGQGPKLLIQFQNNGVVDDSQLPKDRFSAERLKGVDSTLKIQPAKLEDSAVYLCASSADIYEQYFGPGTRLTVT.